The 25 T cell receptor beta chains presented below share a single source sample, sequenced in a study of T cell repertoires in cytomegalovirus infection. MiXCR was run by TCRdb on the reads, yielding one entry per CDR3 protein. The sample includes about 310,000 distinct CDR3 sequences, about a sixth of them seen just once. Source material: PBMCs. The receptors originated from a human donor in good health (CMV status not recorded). Some clones in this sample may be carry-over from other donors' samples.

The chain links TRBV7-9 to TRBJ1-6, with D uncertain. Trimming shortened V by 4 bases and J by 10 bases, and 8 bases separated the two germline ends. Germline V gene lookup returns CDR1 SEHNR and CDR2 FQNEAQ (reference sequence). This CDR3 region has 12 residues. This CDR3 is CASSSPTSPLHF. In DNA form, the CDR3 reads TGTGCCAGCAGCTCCCCGACCTCACCCCTCCACTTT.

The chain employs TRBV5-4 and TRBJ1-4; perhaps TRBD1 as D (5 bases). Looked up from germline, CDR1 is SGHNT and CDR2 is YYREEE (reference sequence). The CDR3 totals 15 residues. V dropped 3 bases and J dropped 5 bases, with 14 bases sitting between them. The CDR3: CASSSPGTENEKLFF. The CDR3 bases are TGTGCCAGCAGCTCTCCGGGGACCGAGAATGAAAAACTGTTTTTT.

This clonotype was seen at least ten times. This CDR3 reads CASSRPMGEQFF. As DNA, the CDR3 is TGTGCCAGCAGCCGGCCAATGGGTGAGCAGTTCTTC. The chain joins TRBV2 to TRBJ2-1; D call uncertain. CDR3 length: 12 residues. CDR1 SNHLY and CDR2 FYNNEI come from the germline V gene. V lost 6 bases and J 9 bases, leaving 12 bases between the germline ends.

Concerning this clonotype: As the CDR3 is not closed by the conserved phenylalanine or tryptophan, this likely results from a read error. This chain joins TRBV7-9 and TRBJ2-1, with D uncertain. With 4 bases removed from V and 5 bases from J, the gap between germline ends came to 12 bases. This CDR3 is built from 14 residues. Per germline, CDR1 SEHNR and CDR2 FQNEAQ (reference sequence). In DNA form, the CDR3 reads TGTGCCAGCAGCTCCATGACCTTCAACAATGAGCAGTTCGTC. Translation gives CASSSMTFNNEQFV.

The V gene is TRBV5-4, the J gene TRBJ1-2; the D gene is possibly TRBD1 (5 bases). This CDR3 region has 13 residues. Trimming removed 4 bases from V and 8 bases from J, with 15 bases in between. Germline CDR1 SGHNT, CDR2 YYREEE (reference sequence). The CDR3 DNA sequence: TGTGCCAGCAGCCAACCGCCAGGGTCGGGCTACACCTTC. Translation gives CASSQPPGSGYTF.

The chain carries TRBV28 and TRBJ1-1; maybe TRBD1 (5 bases). V dropped 2 bases and J dropped 7 bases, with 8 bases sitting between them. The CDR3 is made up of 12 amino acids. In germline, CDR1 is MDHEN, CDR2 SYDVKM. The CDR3 DNA sequence: TGTGCCAGCAGTTTAGGACATTATGAAGCTTTCTTT. As protein: CASSLGHYEAFF.

The chain combines TRBV27 with TRBJ2-1; D call uncertain. CDR1 is MNHEY and CDR2 is SMNVEV in the germline V gene (reference sequence). The germline V and J ends were trimmed by 5 bases and 0 bases, with 5 bases remaining between them. This CDR3 is built from 13 residues. The CDR3 DNA is TGTGCCAGCAGTCAGATCTCCTACAATGAGCAGTTCTTC. It yields the protein CASSQISYNEQFF.

This rearrangement joins TRBV28 to TRBJ1-5; 9 bases are a match to TRBD1. The CDR3 contains 16 residues. Germline V gene data show CDR1 as MDHEN and CDR2 as SYDVKM. V lost 2 bases, J lost 0 bases, and 2 bases stayed unmatched. The DNA of the CDR3 is TGTGCCAGCAGTTTAGACAGGGGGTATAGCAATCAGCCCCAGCATTTT. Translating it yields CASSLDRGYSNQPQHF.

This clonotype showed up just a few times. The rearrangement links TRBV20-1 to TRBJ1-2; D unclear. This CDR3 region has 12 residues. CDR1 DFQATT and CDR2 SNEGSKA come from the germline V gene (reference sequence). V dropped 1 base and J dropped 4 bases, with 7 bases sitting between them. The DNA of the CDR3 is TGCAGTGCTAGAGGGGGATCCTATGGCTACACCTTC. Its protein product is CSARGGSYGYTF.

This clonotype has a count of ten or more. The chain employs TRBV6-1 and TRBJ2-7; unclear D gene. The germline CDR1 and CDR2 sequences are MNHNS and SASEGT. This CDR3 comprises 12 residues. V was clipped by 6 bases and J by 3 bases, with 9 bases between them. As DNA, the CDR3 is TGTGCCAGCAGAAACTTGTTCTACGAGCAGTACTTC. Residues: CASRNLFYEQYF.

This clonotype has ten or more counts. This chain joins TRBV7-2 and TRBJ1-4; TRBD1 matches 7 bases. The V gene end was trimmed by 4 bases and the J gene end by 3 bases; junction bases not matched to a gene: 5. The V gene's germline CDR1 is SGHTA and CDR2 FQGNSA. This CDR3 contains 15 residues. CDR3 DNA sequence: TGTGCCAGCAGCTCCAGACAGGGCTCTAATGAAAAACTGTTTTTT. Translating gives CASSSRQGSNEKLFF.

This clonotype was counted ten times or more. The CDR3 protein is CSARSREAYNEQFF. The CDR3, as DNA: TGCAGTGCTAGAAGCCGGGAGGCTTACAATGAGCAGTTCTTC. The gene calls are TRBV20-1 and TRBJ2-1; 7 positions agree with TRBD2. This CDR3 contains 14 residues. J gave up 4 bases and V 2 bases, and 5 bases lay outside the gene matches. Germline V gene data show CDR1 as DFQATT and CDR2 as SNEGSKA (reference sequence).

This clonotype was seen repeatedly, ten times or more. The chain couples TRBV11-3 to TRBJ2-2, with 9 bases aligning to TRBD2. The V and J ends lost 5 bases and 4 bases, in that order; junction bases with no gene match: 8. Germline V CDR1 and CDR2: SGHNT, YENEEA. CDR3 size: 16 residues. The CDR3 coding sequence is TGTGCCAGCAGCCCACGGACTAGCGCCGGCACCGGGGAGCTGTTTTTT. It is translated as CASSPRTSAGTGELFF.

Only a few counts were recorded for this clonotype. The chain has TRBV20-1 and TRBJ1-1; tentative D call: TRBD1 (6 bases). V lost 7 bases and J 0 bases, leaving 15 bases between the germline ends. The CDR3 loop spans 14 amino acids. CDR1 is DFQATT, CDR2 SNEGSKA, per germline (reference sequence). CDR3 sequence reads: CSVPDSLLNTEAFF. The CDR3 DNA is TGCAGTGTGCCGGACAGCCTTTTGAACACTGAAGCTTTCTTT.

The chain combines TRBV27 with TRBJ1-6; D not resolved. V was cut by 0 bases and J by 9 bases, with 9 bases left in between. The CDR3 contains 14 residues. In germline, CDR1 is MNHEY, CDR2 SMNVEV (reference sequence). The CDR3 spells CASSLSASSSPLHF. CDR3 coding DNA: TGTGCCAGCAGTTTATCGGCTTCTAGTTCACCCCTCCACTTT.

This clonotype was counted ten times or more. The rearrangement joins TRBV7-8 to TRBJ2-7, with a tentative D call TRBD1 (5 bases). V gave up 3 bases and J gave up 0 bases, with 12 bases separating them. The germline V gene encodes CDR1 SGHVS and CDR2 FQNEAQ. The CDR3 runs 15 residues. This CDR3 is CASSLGHSSSYEQYF. CDR3 sequence (DNA): TGTGCCAGCAGCTTGGGGCACAGTAGCTCCTACGAGCAGTACTTC.

At least ten counts were recorded for this clonotype. The rearrangement joins TRBV7-9 to TRBJ2-1, with TRBD2 matching over 7 bases. In germline, CDR1 is SEHNR, CDR2 FQNEAQ (reference sequence). With V trimmed by 0 bases and J by 0 bases, 5 bases remained unmatched. The CDR3 spans 17 residues. The CDR3: CASSLAWRGNSYNEQFF. As DNA, the CDR3 is TGTGCCAGCAGCTTAGCTTGGCGGGGGAACTCCTACAATGAGCAGTTCTTC. The full variable domain, completed using reference TRBV7-9 and TRBJ2-1, is DTGVSQNPRHKITKRGQNVTFRCDPISEHNRLYWYRQTLGQGPEFLTYFQNEAQLEKSRLLSDRFSAERPKGSFSTLEIQRTEQGDSAMYLCASSLAWRGNSYNEQFFGPGTRLTVL.

The V and J genes are TRBV5-4 and TRBJ2-3, with a weak D call TRBD1 (5 bases). Between the trimmed V and J ends, which lost 1 base and 4 bases, there was a span of 7 bases. The CDR3 length is 13 residues. In germline, CDR1 is SGHNT, CDR2 YYREEE (reference sequence). CDR3 in amino acids: CASSLPGPDTQYF. The CDR3 bases are TGTGCCAGCAGCTTGCCAGGGCCAGATACGCAGTATTTT. Based on the CDR3 plus reference TRBV5-4 and TRBJ2-3, the full variable domain is ETGVTQSPTHLIKTRGQQVTLRCSSQSGHNTVSWYQQALGQGPQFIFQYYREEENGRGNFPPRFSGLQFPNYSSELNVNALELDDSALYLCASSLPGPDTQYFGPGTRLTVL.

This clonotype was recorded at least ten times. The gene calls are TRBV10-3 and TRBJ2-1; 10 bases agree with TRBD1. This CDR3 is built from 15 residues. Trimming removed 6 bases from V and 13 bases from J; junction bases left unmatched: 15. The germline V gene has CDR1 ENHRY and CDR2 SYGVKD. CDR3 in amino acids: CAIRTGTGETMIQFF. The CDR3, as DNA: TGTGCCATCAGAACCGGGACAGGGGAGACAATGATCCAGTTCTTC.

The chain uses TRBV11-3 and TRBJ2-1, with 7 bases aligning to TRBD1. Germline values: CDR1 SGHNT, CDR2 YENEEA. The CDR3 runs 12 residues. Losses at the gene ends were 4 bases for V and 8 bases for J; bases not matched to a gene: 2. CDR3 loop: CASSYRGDEQFF. The CDR3 nucleotides are TGTGCCAGCAGCTACAGGGGCGATGAGCAGTTCTTC.

This clonotype was observed a few times. The rearrangement links TRBV5-6 to TRBJ2-5; D is undetermined. CDR1 SGHDT and CDR2 YYEEEE come from the germline V gene. Trimming left V 5 bases short and J 1 base short, with 9 bases between. This CDR3 has 13 amino acids. CDR3 nucleotide sequence: TGTGCCAGCAGAAGGACGTTCCAAGAGACCCAGTACTTC. Its translation is CASRRTFQETQYF.

Comment on this clonotype: Being one base from a much bigger clone, this may be a read error. The CDR3 end shows no conserved phenylalanine or tryptophan, and so a read error is likely. The chain couples TRBV6-5 to TRBJ1-1; tentative D call: TRBD1 (5 bases). This CDR3 has 12 amino acids. Looked up from germline, CDR1 is MNHEY and CDR2 is SVGAGI. Trimming took 10 bases from V and 3 from J, leaving 12 bases between them. CDR3 sequence reads: CATKTAYTEAFL. CDR3 nucleotide sequence: TGTGCCACCAAGACAGCCTACACTGAAGCTTTCTTG.

This clonotype was seen ten or more times. The V gene is TRBV7-9, the J gene TRBJ1-4; tentative D call: TRBD1 (6 bases). Trimming removed 1 base from V and 3 bases from J, with 9 bases in between. CDR3 length equals 15 residues. From germline, CDR1 is SEHNR and CDR2 FQNEAQ (reference sequence). CDR3 DNA: TGTGCCAGCAGCTTAGAGGGGGGTGCTAATGAAAAACTGTTTTTT. Translation gives CASSLEGGANEKLFF.

This chain connects TRBV6-2 or TRBV6-3 to TRBJ2-7; 8 bases map to TRBD1. After removal of 6 bases from V and 4 bases from J, the junction contained 11 bases not matched to a gene. Germline-derived CDR1 and CDR2 are MNHEY and SVGEGT. There are 15 residues in the CDR3. The CDR3 is CASSSNDRGIYEQYF. For the CDR3, the DNA is TGTGCCAGCAGCTCGAATGACAGGGGTATATACGAGCAGTACTTC.

This chain connects TRBV4-2 to TRBJ2-1; TRBD2 matches 11 bases. Germline CDR1 and CDR2: LGHNA and YNFKEQ. The CDR3 covers 16 residues. The V gene end was trimmed by 0 bases and the J gene end by 12 bases; junction bases not matched to a gene: 10. This CDR3 reads CASSQDSSGGPGGQFF. The CDR3 DNA follows: TGTGCCAGCAGCCAAGATTCTAGCGGGGGGCCTGGGGGGCAGTTCTTC.